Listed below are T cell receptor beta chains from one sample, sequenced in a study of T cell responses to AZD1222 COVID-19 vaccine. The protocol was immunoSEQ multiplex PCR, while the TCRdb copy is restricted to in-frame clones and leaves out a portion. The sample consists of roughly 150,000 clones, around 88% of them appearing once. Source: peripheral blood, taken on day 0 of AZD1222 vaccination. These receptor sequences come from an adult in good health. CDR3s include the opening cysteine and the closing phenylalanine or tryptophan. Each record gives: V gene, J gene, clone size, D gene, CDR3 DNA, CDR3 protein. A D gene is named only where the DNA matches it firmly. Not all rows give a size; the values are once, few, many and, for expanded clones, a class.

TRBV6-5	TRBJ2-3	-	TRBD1	TGTGCCAGCAGCGCGACAGGGGTGGGAGATACGCAGTATTTT	CASSATGVGDTQYF
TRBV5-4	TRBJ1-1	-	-	TGTGCCAGCAGCTTGGCTGGGGGCCGAAGTGAAGCTTTCTTT	CASSLAGGRSEAFF
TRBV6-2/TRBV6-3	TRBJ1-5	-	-	TGTGCCAGCAGTTACGGGACAAATCAGCCCCAGCATTTT	CASSYGTNQPQHF
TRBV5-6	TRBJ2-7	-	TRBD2	TGTGCCAGCAGCTCGGGACTAGCGCCCTACGAGCAGTACTTC	CASSSGLAPYEQYF
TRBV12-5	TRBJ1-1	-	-	TGTGCTAGTGGTTTGGTCTCCGCGGGTGAAGCTTTCTTT	CASGLVSAGEAFF
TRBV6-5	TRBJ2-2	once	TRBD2	TGTGCCAGCAGGACTAGCGGGCCGCTGTTTTTT	CASRTSGPLFF
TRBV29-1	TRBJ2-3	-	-	TGCAGCGTCCAACGGAGGGGTCTAGCTAGCACAGATACGCAGTATTTT	CSVQRRGLASTDTQYF
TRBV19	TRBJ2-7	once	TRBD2	TGTGCCAGTAGGGTCAGCGGGAGCTCCTACGAGCAGTACTTC	CASRVSGSSYEQYF
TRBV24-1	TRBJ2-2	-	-	TGTGCCACCAGTACCCAGCCCGGAGGGGAGCTGTTTTTT	CATSTQPGGELFF
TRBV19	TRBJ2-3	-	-	TGTGCCAGTACACCAGGACCGGGGCGGGGCAGCACAGATACGCAGTATTTT	CASTPGPGRGSTDTQYF
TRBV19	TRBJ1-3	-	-	TGTGCCAGTAGTAGTCCCAGCTCTGGAAACACCATATATTTT	CASSSPSSGNTIYF
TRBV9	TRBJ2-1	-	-	TGTGCCAGCAGCCCGGACGCGGGGTGGGGCGAGCAGTTCTTC	CASSPDAGWGEQFF
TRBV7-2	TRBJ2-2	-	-	TGTGCCAGCAGCGTCAGCAGGACCGGGGAGCTGTTTTTT	CASSVSRTGELFF
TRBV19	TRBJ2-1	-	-	TGTGCCAGTAGTATCGGGCAGACCGACAATGAGCAGTTCTTC	CASSIGQTDNEQFF
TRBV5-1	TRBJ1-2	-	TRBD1	TGCGCCAGCAGCTCGTCAGGGGGCGAAGGGATCCTCTCTGGCTACACCTTC	CASSSSGGEGILSGYTF
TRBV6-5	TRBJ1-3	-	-	TGTGCCAGCAGGTTGAGATCTGGAAACACCATATATTTT	CASRLRSGNTIYF
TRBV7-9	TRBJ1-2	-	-	TGTGCCAGCAGCTCCCACCGGGGGAGCCTCAACTATGGCTACACCTTC	CASSSHRGSLNYGYTF
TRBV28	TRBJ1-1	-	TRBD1	TGTGCCAGCAGTAACCCGGGACAGGGGGCCACTGAAGCTTTCTTT	CASSNPGQGATEAFF
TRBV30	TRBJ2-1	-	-	TGTGCCTGGAGTAGAGGTATTGAGCAGTTCTTC	CAWSRGIEQFF
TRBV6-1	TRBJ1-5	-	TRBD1	TGTGCCAGCAGTGAACGGAGACAGGGCGGGCGCAATCAGCCCCAGCATTTT	CASSERRQGGRNQPQHF
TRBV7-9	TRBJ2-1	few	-	TGTGCCAGCAGCCCAGCCAGGGGTCACTCCTACAATGAGCAGTTCTTC	CASSPARGHSYNEQFF
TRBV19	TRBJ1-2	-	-	TGTGCCAGTACGGGCAGCCACTCCTATGGCTACACCTTC	CASTGSHSYGYTF